The 9 T cell receptor beta chains presented below share a single source sample, sequenced in a study of T cell changes during pregnancy in multiple sclerosis. Using immunoSEQ multiplex PCR, the repertoire was profiled, and TCRdb retains in-frame clones only, with some absent. The table includes 15,000 to 20,000 clones, about 83% detected once. The sequenced sample was CD8+ T cells from peripheral blood mononuclear cells, obtained after pregnancy. The receptors stem from a female donor with multiple sclerosis, enrolled in a pregnancy study.

The chain carries TRBV6-5 and TRBJ1-1, with 8 bases identical to TRBD1. The CDR3 contains 12 residues. V shed 5 bases, J shed 8 bases, and the junction held 4 bases outside the gene matches. CDR1 MNHEY and CDR2 SVGAGI come from the germline V gene. CDR3 sequence (DNA): TGTGCCAGCAGTCGGACAGGGAGAGAAGCTTTCTTT. Protein: CASSRTGREAFF.

The genes are TRBV9 and TRBJ2-3; D gene ambiguous. The V gene lost 0 bases and the J gene lost 0 bases, with 8 bases spanning the gap. This CDR3 has 15 amino acids. Germline loops: CDR1 SGDLS, CDR2 YYNGEE. The CDR3 bases are TGTGCCAGCAGCGTAGCGGTTACTAGCACAGATACGCAGTATTTT. This codes for CASSVAVTSTDTQYF. Complete variable domain (other parts from reference TRBV9 and TRBJ2-3): DSGVTQTPKHLITATGQRVTLRCSPRSGDLSVYWYQQSLDQGLQFLIQYYNGEERAKGNILERFSAQQFPDLHSELNLSSLELGDSALYFCASSVAVTSTDTQYFGPGTRLTVL.

V gene TRBV7-3 combines with J gene TRBJ2-3; TRBD1 is a possible D gene (5 bases). Germline lookup yields CDR1 SGHTA and CDR2 FQGTGA. Trimming shortened V by 4 bases and J by 0 bases, and 11 bases separated the two germline ends. The CDR3 loop spans 15 amino acids. DNA for the CDR3: TGTGCCAGCAGCTCTGGGGCCACGAGCACAGATACGCAGTATTTT. Translating gives CASSSGATSTDTQYF.

The chain carries TRBV19 and TRBJ1-4; the match to TRBD1 covers 8 bases. The germline CDR1 and CDR2 sequences are LNHDA and SQIVND (reference sequence). The trim removed 4 bases at V and 2 bases at J, leaving 3 bases unmatched. This CDR3 comprises 15 residues. The DNA of the CDR3 is TGTGCCAGTAGTACAGGGGGCACTACTAATGAAAAACTGTTTTTT. Amino acid sequence: CASSTGGTTNEKLFF. The whole variable domain, remainder taken from reference TRBV19 and TRBJ1-4, is DGGITQSPKYLFRKEGQNVTLSCEQNLNHDAMYWYRQDPGQGLRLIYYSQIVNDFQKGDIAEGYSVSREKKESFPLTVTSAQKNPTAFYLCASSTGGTTNEKLFFGSGTQLSVL.

The chain is built from TRBV27 and TRBJ1-5, with D perhaps matching TRBD1 (6 bases). The CDR3 is 17 amino acids. CDR1 and CDR2 from the germline V gene are MNHEY and SMNVEV (reference sequence). V lost 5 bases and J lost 2, with 19 bases in between. Here the CDR3 DNA reads TGTGCCAGCAGTCCATCCCGAGGGGCAGGGGGCAATCAGCCCCAGCATTTT. Its translation is CASSPSRGAGGNQPQHF.

This clone was seen once. This CDR3 reads CASSPRTASSYEQYF. DNA of the CDR3: TGCGCCAGCAGCCCTAGGACTGCAAGCTCCTACGAGCAGTACTTC. This chain links TRBV5-1 with TRBJ2-7, with TRBD2 as a possible D gene (5 bases). V was trimmed by 4 bases and J by 0 bases, leaving 14 bases between them. The CDR3 extends over 15 amino acids. Germline assignment: CDR1 SGHRS and CDR2 YFSETQ. The variable domain in full, completed from reference TRBV5-1 and TRBJ2-7, reads KAGVTQTPRYLIKTRGQQVTLSCSPISGHRSVSWYQQTPGQGLQFLFEYFSETQRNKGNFPGRFSGRQFSNSRSEMNVSTLELGDSALYLCASSPRTASSYEQYFGPGTRLTVT.

J is TRBJ1-5 and V is TRBV10-2; TRBD1 matches 8 bases. This CDR3 has 16 residues. The germline gives CDR1 WSHSY, CDR2 SAAADI. Trimming cost V 11 bases and J 4 bases; bases outside gene matches: 16. CDR3 loop: CAGPPRRQGRNQPQHF. For the CDR3, the DNA is TGCGCCGGTCCCCCCCGGCGACAGGGGCGGAATCAGCCCCAGCATTTT.

V usage is TRBV12-5 and J usage is TRBJ2-5; D is unresolved. This CDR3 contains 13 residues. CDR1 is LGHNT, CDR2 FRNRAP, per germline. Trimming stripped 2 bases from V and 5 bases from J, with 9 bases between. CDR3 amino acids: CASGLYPGETQYF. CDR3 coding DNA: TGTGCTAGTGGTTTGTATCCCGGGGAGACCCAGTACTTC.

This clone was seen just once. A read error may explain this, as a much larger clone is one base away. J is TRBJ2-6 and V is TRBV4-1, with a possible D match to TRBD1 (6 bases). The length of the CDR3 is 16 residues. The germline CDR1 and CDR2 sequences are MGHRA and YSYEKL. CDR3 DNA: TGCACCAGCAGCCACGAACAGGGATCTGGGGCCAACGTCCTGACTTTC. Translating gives CTSSHEQGSGANVLTF.